The rows below give T cell receptor beta chains drawn from one sample of a study of OX40 agonist ivuxolimab in advanced cancers. The repertoire was sequenced with immunoSEQ multiplex PCR; TCRdb's copy has only in-frame clones and lacks some. The table has approximately 60,000 clones, 75% to 85% seen once. Sequenced material: CD4+ or CD8+ T cells sorted from blood, taken in a trial of the OX40 agonist ivuxolimab. These receptors came from an adult with an advanced solid tumor such as melanoma, head and neck, liver or kidney cancer. Each CDR3 is given without its conserved first and last residue. Each record gives: V gene, clone size, J gene, CDR3 protein. Only some rows state a clone size, as once, few, many or a class for expanded clones.

TRBV6-1	NA	TRBJ2-3	ASSEIFATDTQY
TRBV15	once	TRBJ1-4	ATSSSDRGELF
TRBV28	NA	TRBJ2-7	ASSLGQGRYEQY
TRBV7-9	NA	TRBJ1-1	ASSWTANTEAF
TRBV10-1	NA	TRBJ1-5	ASSEVRHSNQPQH
TRBV10-1	once	TRBJ2-7	AIRDQTYEQY
TRBV18	NA	TRBJ2-5	ASSPPGQQETQY
TRBV2	NA	TRBJ1-2	ASTPVGRGGLYGYT
TRBV19	NA	TRBJ2-1	ASSMLPGQGRREQF
TRBV9	few	TRBJ2-5	ASSEGQGFETQY
TRBV6-5	NA	TRBJ1-4	ASSRSHNEKLF
TRBV5-1	once	TRBJ2-2	ASSASSGGAHTGELF
TRBV5-1	NA	TRBJ1-1	ASSLTGLTNTEAF
TRBV4-1	NA	TRBJ1-5	ASSPSPPGQGWQPQH
TRBV7-7	NA	TRBJ2-1	ASSLGRLPGYNEQF
TRBV27	NA	TRBJ1-2	ASSLGTNYGYT
TRBV9	NA	TRBJ1-1	ASSVSLGQGEAF
TRBV23-1	NA	TRBJ1-2	ASSQGGQIYGYT
TRBV30	NA	TRBJ2-1	ALKTGTKQF
TRBV21-1	NA	TRBJ2-2	ASSDGGTGELF
TRBV10-3	NA	TRBJ1-3	AISESGGPSTIY
TRBV5-1	once	TRBJ2-2	ASSLYGQNTGELF
TRBV5-1	NA	TRBJ2-1	ASSLVAGGDNEQF
TRBV6-5	NA	TRBJ2-1	ASSRTNSYNEQF
TRBV6-1	NA	TRBJ2-5	ASSELGQGTQY
TRBV2	NA	TRBJ1-2	ASQGDYGYT
TRBV5-4	once	TRBJ1-3	ASSLGGGRNGNTIY
TRBV6-6	NA	TRBJ2-7	ASSYLDYEQY
TRBV19	once	TRBJ1-5	ASSTLTPWLYQPQH
TRBV19	NA	TRBJ2-5	ASSIRPGAETQY
TRBV30	NA	TRBJ2-2	AWSVPPDTAAGELF
TRBV10-1	NA	TRBJ2-2	ASSELGPTGELF
TRBV6-6	once	TRBJ2-3	ASSLRGSGTDTQY
TRBV7-5	NA	TRBJ2-1	ARWSGGLRSYNEQF
TRBV5-5	NA	TRBJ2-1	ASSLSVYNEQF
TRBV5-5	once	TRBJ2-5	ASSPKRMQFQETQY
TRBV6-1	NA	TRBJ2-2	ASSLTGVGTGELF
TRBV5-6	once	TRBJ1-2	ASSFPPGQGGGYT
TRBV11-2	NA	TRBJ2-1	ASSLVGGSYNEQF
TRBV5-6	once	TRBJ1-4	ASSLFQGRATNEKLF
TRBV7-9	NA	TRBJ2-5	ASSKPGTGKETQY
TRBV4-1	NA	TRBJ1-6	ASSQRQGESPLH
TRBV27	NA	TRBJ2-3	ASSSILAGYSSTDTQY
TRBV7-6	NA	TRBJ1-2	ASSLTGQLSNYGYT
TRBV6-5	NA	TRBJ2-2	ASSNLMGMGELF
TRBV2	NA	TRBJ2-3	ASTTTRSADTQY
TRBV18	NA	TRBJ1-6	ASSYGKQGIYNSPLH
TRBV6-6	NA	TRBJ2-2	ASSSLGLAGGELF
TRBV29-1	NA	TRBJ1-2	SVSGRGGYT
TRBV27	NA	TRBJ2-7	ASSYGGLGETYEQY
TRBV18	NA	TRBJ2-3	ASSPMDRGRESTQY
TRBV2	few	TRBJ2-2	ATKGGTPNTGELF
TRBV6-6	few	TRBJ2-1	ASSYSRQGDNEQF